These 11 T cell receptor beta chains were sequenced from one sample in a study of blood T cell repertoires in COVID-19. TCRdb's copy holds only in-frame clones and misses some; the assay was immunoSEQ multiplex PCR. This repertoire shows tens of thousands of clones, roughly 84% found once; its top ten account for roughly 13%. Sequencing was performed on peripheral blood. The receptors come from a human donor in a cohort sampled during active COVID-19. The donor label of this sample is uncertain.

CDR3 nucleotide sequence: TGTGCCAGCAGACCCGGGACAGGGGGCAATGAGCAGTTCTTC. Translated, it gives CASRPGTGGNEQFF. The chain employs TRBV6-1 and TRBJ2-1; 11 positions match TRBD1. CDR1 and CDR2 (germline): MNHNS, SASEGT. V lost 6 bases and J lost 6; bases outside the gene matches: 4. The CDR3 consists of 14 residues.

This clone was detected a few times. This chain uses TRBV5-1 with TRBJ2-7, with 7 bases aligning to TRBD1. J was trimmed by 2 bases and V by 4 bases; bases with no gene match: 6. Germline values: CDR1 SGHRS, CDR2 YFSETQ. This CDR3 has 14 residues. CDR3 amino acids: CASSRDSLTYEQYF. Written as DNA, the CDR3 is TGCGCCAGCAGCAGGGACAGCCTGACCTACGAGCAGTACTTC.

V usage is TRBV2 and J usage is TRBJ2-1; 12 positions agree with TRBD2. The CDR3 extends over 14 amino acids. Germline values: CDR1 SNHLY, CDR2 FYNNEI. Trimming removed 8 bases from V and 6 bases from J; junction bases left unmatched: 5. The CDR3 coding sequence is TGTGCCAGCGCCGGGACTAGCGGGCCCAATGAGCAGTTCTTC. Its protein is CASAGTSGPNEQFF. The full variable domain, its missing parts supplied by reference TRBV2 and TRBJ2-1, is EPEVTQTPSHQVTQMGQEVILRCVPISNHLYFYWYRQILGQKVEFLVSFYNNEISEKSEIFDDQFSVERPDGSNFTLKIRSTKLEDSAMYFCASAGTSGPNEQFFGPGTRLTVL.

The chain carries TRBV13 and TRBJ1-1; D not resolved. The CDR3 has 12 residues. Per germline, CDR1 PRHDT and CDR2 FYEKMQ (reference sequence). The germline V and J ends were trimmed by 6 bases and 4 bases, with 9 bases remaining between them. In DNA form, the CDR3 reads TGTGCCAGCAGATCCTTCCTCACTGAAGCTTTCTTT. Amino acids: CASRSFLTEAFF.

This sequence joins TRBV12-3 or TRBV12-4 and TRBJ1-2; unclear D gene. V was pared by 6 bases and J by 0 bases, with 8 bases between. The CDR3 covers 13 residues. This CDR3 reads CASRWHPNYGYTF. The CDR3 DNA sequence: TGTGCCAGCAGATGGCATCCTAACTATGGCTACACCTTC.

V usage is TRBV19 and J usage is TRBJ2-2; maybe TRBD1 (6 bases). The CDR3 is 15 residues long. Germline values: CDR1 LNHDA, CDR2 SQIVND (reference sequence). Trimming took off 6 bases at V and 1 base at J, with 12 bases between the two ends. The DNA for the CDR3 is TGTGCCAGTAGCGAGACAGGTGAGAACACCGGGGAGCTGTTTTTT. It is translated as CASSETGENTGELFF.

The rearrangement links TRBV12-3 or TRBV12-4 to TRBJ2-1; 8 positions agree with TRBD1. The CDR3 runs 13 residues. With V trimmed by 4 bases and J by 9 bases, 5 bases remained unmatched. CDR3 in DNA: TGTGCCAGCAGTTCGGACAGGGTGGGTGAGCAGTTCTTC. This sequence encodes CASSSDRVGEQFF.

The chain is built from TRBV6-5 and TRBJ1-1; 7 bases align to TRBD1. Germline V lookup: CDR1 MNHEY, CDR2 SVGAGI. This CDR3 has 14 residues. Trimming cost V 5 bases and J 6 bases; bases outside gene matches: 9. The CDR3 loop is CASSLSGGRAEAFF. DNA for the CDR3: TGTGCCAGCAGTCTTTCAGGGGGACGCGCTGAAGCTTTCTTT.

This chain connects TRBV5-4 to TRBJ2-5, with 11 bases matching TRBD1. CDR1 is SGHNT and CDR2 is YYREEE in the germline V gene (reference sequence). Losses at the gene ends were 4 bases for V and 5 bases for J; bases not matched to a gene: 7. CDR3 length: 15 amino acids. As DNA, the CDR3 is TGTGCCAGCAGCCATGGACAGGGGGCATACGAGACCCAGTACTTC. Translating it yields CASSHGQGAYETQYF.

The chain has TRBV11-2 and TRBJ2-7, with D possibly matching TRBD2 (6 bases). Germline-derived CDR1 and CDR2 are SGHAT and FQNNGV. Trimming shortened V by 0 bases and J by 7 bases, and 16 bases separated the two germline ends. The CDR3 has 15 amino acids. In nucleotides, the CDR3 is TGTGCCAGCAGCTTAGATGGGCGGGGTTTGGAAGAGCAGTACTTC. It encodes CASSLDGRGLEEQYF.

The rearrangement joins TRBV10-2 to TRBJ2-1; TRBD2 matches 10 bases. This CDR3 is 14 amino acids long. The germline V gene has CDR1 WSHSY and CDR2 SAAADI. Trimming at V came to 6 bases and at J to 8 bases, leaving 7 bases not matched to a gene. CDR3: CASSRGLAVDEQFF. CDR3 coding DNA: TGCGCCAGCAGCCGCGGACTAGCGGTCGATGAGCAGTTCTTC.